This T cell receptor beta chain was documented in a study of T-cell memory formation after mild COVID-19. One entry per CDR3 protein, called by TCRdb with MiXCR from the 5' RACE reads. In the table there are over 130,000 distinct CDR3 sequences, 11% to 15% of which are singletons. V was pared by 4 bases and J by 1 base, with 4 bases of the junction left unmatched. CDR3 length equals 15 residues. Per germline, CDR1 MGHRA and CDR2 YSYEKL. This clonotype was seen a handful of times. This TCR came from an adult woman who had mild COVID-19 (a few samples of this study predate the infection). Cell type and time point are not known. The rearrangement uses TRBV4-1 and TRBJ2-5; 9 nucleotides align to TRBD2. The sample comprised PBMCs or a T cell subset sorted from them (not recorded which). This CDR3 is CASSRRRGGQETQYF. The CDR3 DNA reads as TGCGCCAGCAGCCGTAGGCGGGGGGGCCAAGAGACCCAGTACTTC.